The 3 T cell receptor beta chains given below trace back to one sample, sequenced in a study of blood T cell repertoires in COVID-19. Produced via immunoSEQ multiplex PCR; TCRdb's table is partial and in-frame only. The data hold 250,000 or so clones, with roughly 86% observed a single time. The sequencing sample was made of peripheral blood. Receptors originate from an older woman with active or convalescent COVID-19.

The genes are TRBV29-1 and TRBJ1-2, with 8 bases that match TRBD1. Germline CDR1 reads SQVTM; CDR2 reads ANQGSEA. V gave up 5 bases and J gave up 5 bases; unmatched junction bases: 13. The CDR3 extends over 15 amino acids. This chain's CDR3 is CSVFPDRGNTYGYTF. In DNA, the CDR3 is TGCAGCGTTTTTCCTGACAGGGGTAATACTTATGGCTACACCTTC. Combining the CDR3 with reference TRBV29-1 and TRBJ1-2 gives the whole variable domain SAVISQKPSRDICQRGTSLTIQCQVDSQVTMMFWYRQQPGQSLTLIATANQGSEATYESGFVIDKFPISRPNLTFSTLTVSNMSPEDSSIYLCSVFPDRGNTYGYTFGSGTRLTVV.

The rearrangement uses TRBV7-2 and TRBJ1-2; D not certain. Trimming cost V 5 bases and J 0 bases, with 7 bases left between them. From germline, CDR1 is SGHTA and CDR2 FQGNSA. The CDR3 sequence is 13 residues long. DNA of the CDR3: TGTGCCAGCAGCGGAGCTTCTAACTATGGCTACACCTTC. Translating gives CASSGASNYGYTF.

This clone was detected once. The chain employs TRBV4-3 and TRBJ2-7; D possibly corresponds to TRBD2 (5 bases). This CDR3 is 14 amino acids long. Trimming stripped 4 bases from V and 7 bases from J, with 17 bases between. Germline loops: CDR1 LGHNA, CDR2 YSLEER. The CDR3 loop is CASSRAIGVGEQYF. CDR3 bases: TGCGCCAGCAGCCGGGCCATCGGGGTGGGGGAGCAGTACTTC.